The 18 T cell receptor beta chains in this list originate from one sample, sequenced in a study of blood T cell repertoires in COVID-19. The assay was immunoSEQ multiplex PCR, and TCRdb's table has in-frame clones only and misses some. The repertoire holds 100,000 to 150,000 clones, with about 90% as singletons. Material: peripheral blood. These TCRs come from a woman in her fifties or sixties with acute or convalescent COVID-19.

This chain connects TRBV6-5 to TRBJ1-2; possibly TRBD1 for D (5 bases). Germline CDR1 reads MNHEY; CDR2 reads SVGAGI. V lost 5 bases and J lost 6, with 13 bases in between. The CDR3 consists of 13 residues. CDR3 bases: TGTGCCAGCAGTCATGGGGTAGGGGATGGCTACACCTTC. Translation gives CASSHGVGDGYTF.

The chain combines TRBV5-1 with TRBJ1-2, with TRBD1 as a possible D gene (6 bases). V lost 3 bases to trimming and J lost 3 bases, with 18 bases between them. In germline, CDR1 is SGHRS, CDR2 YFSETQ. CDR3 size: 16 residues. CDR3 in amino acids: CASSWRGGRGDYGYTF. The CDR3 nucleotides read TGCGCCAGCAGCTGGCGGGGGGGCAGGGGCGACTATGGCTACACCTTC.

There are a few counts of this clone. CDR3 nucleotide sequence: TGTGCCAGCAGTTACGGGATTGGGGGGACTGAAGCTTTCTTT. Translating it yields CASSYGIGGTEAFF. This chain links TRBV6-6 with TRBJ1-1; possibly TRBD1 for D (5 bases). Germline CDR1 and CDR2: MNHNY and SVGAGI (reference sequence). V lost 2 bases and J lost 5, with 12 bases in between. The CDR3 is 14 residues long.

The V and J genes are TRBV18 and TRBJ1-1, with 10 bases lining up with TRBD1. CDR1 is KGHSH and CDR2 is LQKENI in the germline V gene. This CDR3 comprises 16 residues. V gave up 3 bases and J gave up 11 bases; unmatched junction bases: 15. For the CDR3, the DNA is TGTGCCAGCTCACCTGAGACAGGGGGCCTCTCAGCGAAGGCTTTCTTT. Encoded protein: CASSPETGGLSAKAFF.

This rearrangement joins TRBV28 to TRBJ2-5; the match to TRBD2 covers 7 bases. In germline, CDR1 is MDHEN, CDR2 SYDVKM. This CDR3 is built from 15 residues. V gave up 4 bases and J gave up 2 bases; unmatched junction bases: 7. CDR3 sequence (DNA): TGTGCCAGCAGTTCCGGGATGGGGGGGCAAGAGACCCAGTACTTC. Amino acid sequence: CASSSGMGGQETQYF. Full variable domain (missing parts from reference TRBV28 and TRBJ2-5): DVKVTQSSRYLVKRTGEKVFLECVQDMDHENMFWYRQDPGLGLRLIYFSYDVKMKEKGDIPEGYSVSREKKERFSLILESASTNQTSMYLCASSSGMGGQETQYFGPGTRLLVL.

The CDR3 nucleotides read TGTGCCAGCAGCTCCGGACTAGCGGGAGCAAAGATCGATGAGCAGTTCTTC. This codes for CASSSGLAGAKIDEQFF. This chain connects TRBV7-9 to TRBJ2-1; 13 positions agree with TRBD2. With V trimmed by 4 bases and J by 8 bases, 11 bases remained unmatched. Germline values: CDR1 SEHNR, CDR2 FQNEAQ (reference sequence). The CDR3 is made up of 17 amino acids. Using reference TRBV7-9 and TRBJ2-1 for the parts outside the CDR3, the full variable domain is DTGVSQNPRHKITKRGQNVTFRCDPISEHNRLYWYRQTLGQGPEFLTYFQNEAQLEKSRLLSDRFSAERPKGSFSTLEIQRTEQGDSAMYLCASSSGLAGAKIDEQFFGPGTRLTVL.

The rearrangement joins TRBV19 to TRBJ1-1; TRBD1 agrees at 7 bases. V was clipped by 6 bases and J by 3 bases; unmatched bases: 4. CDR3 length: 13 amino acids. From germline, CDR1 is LNHDA and CDR2 SQIVND (reference sequence). In DNA form, the CDR3 reads TGTGCCAGTAGATACAGGGGACACACTGAAGCTTTCTTT. It yields the protein CASRYRGHTEAFF.

The chain is built from TRBV2 and TRBJ1-2; the D is unclear. Per germline, CDR1 SNHLY and CDR2 FYNNEI. V shed 1 base and J shed 5 bases, with 5 bases lying between them. CDR3 length: 12 residues. The CDR3 DNA reads TGTGCCAGCAGTGAAGGAGAATATGGCTACACCTTC. Its protein product is CASSEGEYGYTF. Looking up the rest from reference TRBV2 and TRBJ1-2 gives the full variable domain: EPEVTQTPSHQVTQMGQEVILRCVPISNHLYFYWYRQILGQKVEFLVSFYNNEISEKSEIFDDQFSVERPDGSNFTLKIRSTKLEDSAMYFCASSEGEYGYTFGSGTRLTVV.

The sample holds one count of this clone. The rearrangement links TRBV5-4 to TRBJ2-4; D is unresolved. Trimming took 3 bases from V and 9 from J, leaving 19 bases between them. The CDR3 runs 15 residues. Germline lookup yields CDR1 SGHNT and CDR2 YYREEE (reference sequence). CDR3 amino acids: CASSSAKTAPGIQYF. DNA of the CDR3: TGTGCCAGCAGCTCCGCAAAGACGGCACCGGGCATTCAGTACTTC.

V and J are TRBV6-5 and TRBJ2-7; no clear D gene. The germline gives CDR1 MNHEY, CDR2 SVGAGI. Trimming left V 1 base short and J 5 bases short, with 3 bases between. This CDR3 comprises 11 residues. The CDR3 coding sequence is TGTGCCAGCAGTTACTACAACGAGCAGTACTTC. It specifies CASSYYNEQYF.

The chain carries TRBV9 and TRBJ2-5; maybe TRBD2 (5 bases). This CDR3 is 14 amino acids long. Looked up from germline, CDR1 is SGDLS and CDR2 is YYNGEE. Trimming removed 0 bases from V and 2 bases from J, with 8 bases in between. The CDR3 bases are TGTGCCAGCAGCGTAGGTAGCGTACAAGAGACCCAGTACTTC. Its translation: CASSVGSVQETQYF.

This chain uses TRBV5-1 with TRBJ2-7, with 7 bases lining up with TRBD2. Trimming cost V 4 bases and J 0 bases; bases outside gene matches: 13. Germline CDR1 reads SGHRS; CDR2 reads YFSETQ. This CDR3 region has 17 residues. The CDR3 DNA reads as TGCGCCAGCAGCGACCCCGGGGCTAGCGGATTCTCCTACGAGCAGTACTTC. Translating gives CASSDPGASGFSYEQYF.

The chain couples TRBV19 to TRBJ2-2; D possibly corresponds to TRBD1 (6 bases). CDR1 is LNHDA, CDR2 SQIVND, per germline (reference sequence). V shed 8 bases and J shed 4 bases, with 8 bases lying between them. The CDR3 consists of 12 residues. The CDR3 region has the DNA TGTGCCAGTCACAGGGTCACCGGGGAGCTGTTTTTT. Residues: CASHRVTGELFF.

The CDR3: CASSQGAGTEAFF. The CDR3 nucleotides read TGTGCCAGCAGCCAAGGGGCGGGTACTGAAGCTTTCTTT. The chain has TRBV3-1 (or the pseudogene TRBV3-2) and TRBJ1-1, with D unclear. There are 13 residues in the CDR3. In germline, CDR1 is LGHDT, CDR2 YNNKEL (reference sequence). V lost 1 base and J lost 5, with 8 bases in between.

The V gene is TRBV5-6, the J gene TRBJ1-2; D remains unclear. The CDR3 covers 13 residues. Between the trimmed V and J ends, which lost 4 bases and 4 bases, there was a span of 11 bases. CDR1 is SGHDT and CDR2 is YYEEEE in the germline V gene. The DNA of the CDR3 is TGTGCCAGCAGCCGGGATCGGAGCTATGGCTACACCTTC. Its protein is CASSRDRSYGYTF.

V gene TRBV5-4 combines with J gene TRBJ1-6; 9 bases align to TRBD1. The V segment lost 5 bases and the J segment 9 bases; nucleotides outside the gene matches: 6. The CDR3 is 14 residues long. Per germline, CDR1 SGHNT and CDR2 YYREEE (reference sequence). The chain's CDR3 is CASRTGQGGSPLHF. The CDR3 DNA reads as TGTGCCAGCAGGACGGGACAGGGAGGTTCACCCCTCCACTTT.

This clone has a single count. This chain connects TRBV19 to TRBJ1-5; 8 positions match TRBD1. CDR1 is LNHDA and CDR2 is SQIVND in the germline V gene (reference sequence). There are 15 residues in the CDR3. V lost 3 bases and J lost 2; bases outside the gene matches: 3. CDR3: CASSMATGGNQPQHF. Here the CDR3 DNA reads TGTGCCAGTAGTATGGCGACAGGGGGCAATCAGCCCCAGCATTTT.

This clone was seen once. The chain employs TRBV7-6 and TRBJ2-1; TRBD2 matches at 9 bases. V dropped 3 bases and J dropped 6; count of bases not matched to a gene: 12. This CDR3 spans 17 amino acids. Germline V gene sequence: CDR1 SGHVS, CDR2 FNYEAQ. In nucleotides, the CDR3 is TGTGCCAGCAGCTTCCTTGGCGCGGGAGGGCCATTCAATGAGCAGTTCTTC. Translating it yields CASSFLGAGGPFNEQFF.